Below, 4 T cell receptor beta chains from the same sample are listed, as sequenced in a study of regulatory and conventional T cells in RAG deficiency. The sorted regulatory T cells were CD4+, CD25-high and CD127-low, with genomic DNA sequenced. The table came from immunoSEQ multiplex PCR; TCRdb's copy has only in-frame clones and leaves some out. The data contain under 20,000 clones, 87% of them singletons. These data are also associated with another study on regulatory T cells. Turning to that study: The primer mix had 52 TRBV and 13 TRBJ primers.

Sequenced: Tregs sorted from blood. The receptors derive from a human donor in good health.

CDR3 DNA sequence: TGCGCCAGCAGCGCCCGGGACAAGGCTGGCCGGGTGGGAACTGAAGCTTTCTTT. It codes for CASSARDKAGRVGTEAFF. The chain combines TRBV5-1 with TRBJ1-1; a possible D gene is TRBD1 (6 bases). Germline assignment: CDR1 SGHRS and CDR2 YFSETQ. The CDR3 has 18 amino acids. Trimming removed 4 bases at V and 5 bases at J, with 27 bases between.

V is TRBV6-1 and J is TRBJ2-2, with D unclear. CDR1 MNHNS and CDR2 SASEGT come from the germline V gene. The germline V and J ends were trimmed by 7 bases and 2 bases, with 11 bases remaining between them. There are 14 residues in the CDR3. The CDR3 coding sequence is TGTGCCAGCACTCAGTTACGAAACACCGGGGAGCTGTTTTTT. Amino acid sequence: CASTQLRNTGELFF.

The chain couples TRBV7-2 to TRBJ2-1; 8 bases are shared with TRBD2. From germline, CDR1 is SGHTA and CDR2 FQGNSA. The trim removed 1 base at V and 7 bases at J, leaving 15 bases unmatched. The CDR3 has 18 residues. The CDR3 protein is CASSLVGTSGRMGNEQFF. CDR3 coding DNA: TGTGCCAGCAGCTTAGTAGGGACTAGTGGTCGTATGGGTAATGAGCAGTTCTTC.

This sequence joins TRBV11-2 and TRBJ2-3, with D possibly being TRBD2 (5 bases). V gave up 4 bases and J gave up 3 bases, with 8 bases separating them. CDR3 length: 13 amino acids. CDR1 is SGHAT, CDR2 FQNNGV, per germline. CDR3 in amino acids: CASSSTRTDTQYF. The CDR3 coding sequence is TGTGCCAGCAGCTCAACTAGGACAGATACGCAGTATTTT.